A single sample gave rise to the 32 T cell receptor beta chains below, sequenced in a study of post-analysis software for immune sequencing data. Study-wide findings and caveats: Included in a set of a handful of TRBV segments more frequent in patients than controls were TRBV5-6, TRBV5-1 and TRBV20-1.

Researchers reported that TCR beta cDNA libraries carried unique molecular identifiers. Using its own MiXCR run on the PCR reads, TCRdb lists one record per CDR3 protein. The sample includes 750,000 to 950,000 distinct CDR3 sequences, about 45% seen only once; the top ten take 4.9%. For these receptors, no antigen is known. The sequenced sample consisted of blood. The receptor set was obtained from a girl between 10 and 17 years old with multiple sclerosis.

This clonotype was found a few times. This sequence joins TRBV20-1 and TRBJ2-5; the D call may be TRBD1 or TRBD2 (5 bases each). This CDR3 comprises 13 residues. The V and J ends lost 5 bases and 4 bases respectively, with 14 bases between them. The V gene's germline CDR1 is DFQATT and CDR2 SNEGSKA (reference sequence). CDR3 residues: CSARDPSRETQYF. The DNA of the CDR3 is TGCAGTGCTCGGGACCCTAGCAGAGAGACCCAGTACTTC.

V gene TRBV30 combines with J gene TRBJ2-1; perhaps TRBD2 as D (6 bases). Trimming shortened V by 2 bases and J by 5 bases, and 7 bases separated the two germline ends. CDR1 GTSNPN and CDR2 SVGIG come from the germline V gene (reference sequence). The CDR3 runs 12 residues. The CDR3 DNA is TGTGCCTGGAGTCCTAGCGACAATGAGCAGTTCTTC. Translating gives CAWSPSDNEQFF.

The V call is TRBV7-9, the J call TRBJ2-4; 9 bases fit TRBD1. Germline CDR1 reads SEHNR; CDR2 reads FQNEAQ (reference sequence). This CDR3 is 14 amino acids long. The CDR3 spells CAILDRGVGNIQYF. DNA of the CDR3: TGTGCGATCCTCGACAGGGGGGTAGGAAACATTCAGTACTTC. Using reference TRBV7-9 and TRBJ2-4 for the parts outside the CDR3, the full variable domain is DTGVSQNPRHKITKRGQNVTFRCDPISEHNRLYWYRQTLGQGPEFLTYFQNEAQLEKSRLLSDRFSAERPKGSFSTLEIQRTEQGDSAMYLCAILDRGVGNIQYFGAGTRLSVL.

This chain uses TRBV29-1 with TRBJ2-5; perhaps TRBD1 as D (6 bases). The germline V gene has CDR1 SQVTM and CDR2 ANQGSEA. This CDR3 is built from 9 residues. V was trimmed by 8 bases and J by 9 bases, leaving 10 bases between them. The CDR3 here is CSTPGAQYF. CDR3 nucleotide sequence: TGCAGCACACCAGGGGCCCAGTACTTC.

The genes are TRBV10-3 and TRBJ1-1; TRBD1 is a possible D gene (5 bases). CDR3 length equals 13 residues. The V gene lost 4 bases and the J gene lost 3 bases, with 9 bases spanning the gap. The germline V gene encodes CDR1 ENHRY and CDR2 SYGVKD. DNA of the CDR3: TGTGCCATCAGTGGGGGGTACGACACTGAAGCTTTCTTT. Translation gives CAISGGYDTEAFF.

The chain joins TRBV27 to TRBJ2-1, with 14 nucleotides matching TRBD2. This CDR3 comprises 13 residues. The V gene's germline CDR1 is MNHEY and CDR2 SMNVEV (reference sequence). J lost 10 bases, V lost 10 bases, and 6 bases had no gene match. The CDR3 bases are TGTGCCACGGGACTAGCGGGAGTATACGAGCAGTTCTTC. It specifies CATGLAGVYEQFF.

This rearrangement joins TRBV7-2 to TRBJ2-3, with D perhaps given as TRBD1 or TRBD2 (5 bases each). Germline V gene data show CDR1 as SGHTA and CDR2 as FQGNSA. This CDR3 comprises 14 residues. The ends were cut back, 4 bases at V and 4 bases at J, with 12 bases in the middle. CDR3 DNA: TGTGCCAGCAGCTGCGACCTGGGGGCAGATACGCAGTATTTT. Residues: CASSCDLGADTQYF.

The table lists this clonotype with a few counts. CDR3 coding DNA: TGCGCCAGCAGCTCCCAACTAGCGGGGAGACACAATGAGCAGTTCTTC. It codes for CASSSQLAGRHNEQFF. The J gene is TRBJ2-1, the V gene TRBV5-1; 10 bases are shared with TRBD2. The V gene's germline CDR1 is SGHRS and CDR2 YFSETQ. The V segment lost 3 bases and the J segment 5 bases; nucleotides outside the gene matches: 8. This CDR3 spans 16 amino acids.

Only a few counts were recorded for this clonotype. This chain joins TRBV29-1 and TRBJ2-1, with 13 bases fitting TRBD2. The germline V gene has CDR1 SQVTM and CDR2 ANQGSEA. The CDR3 contains 13 residues. With 7 bases clipped from V and 9 bases from J, the junction kept 6 bases outside the gene matches. CDR3 DNA sequence: TGCAGCGGACTAGCGGGAGGATATGGTGAGCAGTTCTTC. This codes for CSGLAGGYGEQFF.

This rearrangement joins TRBV4-3 to TRBJ1-2, with D possibly TRBD1 on 6 matching bases. Trimming pared 3 bases from V and 9 bases from J, leaving 20 bases between. The CDR3 consists of 15 residues. Germline loops: CDR1 LGHNA, CDR2 YSLEER. For the CDR3, the DNA is TGCGCCAGCAGCCAGAACCCTAGGGGGGCTTTTAGCTACACCTTC. Its protein is CASSQNPRGAFSYTF.

The chain links TRBV11-1 to TRBJ2-1; maybe TRBD2 (6 bases). CDR1 and CDR2 (germline): SGHAT, FQDESV (reference sequence). This CDR3 spans 17 amino acids. V lost 7 bases to trimming and J lost 0 bases, with 19 bases between them. The CDR3 bases are TGTGCCAGCACCGGGACTTCTTCAATAAGCTCCTACAATGAGCAGTTCTTC. This encodes CASTGTSSISSYNEQFF.

The chain uses TRBV11-3 and TRBJ1-2; D gene uncertain. Germline CDR1 reads SGHNT; CDR2 reads YENEEA. V lost 2 bases to trimming and J lost 4 bases, with 14 bases between them. The CDR3 runs 15 residues. CDR3 sequence: CASSLRADGSYGYTF. CDR3 DNA sequence: TGTGCCAGCAGCTTACGAGCTGACGGATCCTATGGCTACACCTTC.

This clonotype has a single count. The CDR3 here is CASSQVSDPNGSQFF. In DNA form, the CDR3 reads TGCGCCAGCAGCCAAGTATCTGACCCGAACGGCTCTCAGTTCTTC. The chain couples TRBV4-3 to TRBJ2-1; no firm D call. In germline, CDR1 is LGHNA, CDR2 YSLEER. CDR3 length: 15 residues. V lost 1 base to trimming and J lost 13 bases, with 20 bases between them.

The genes are TRBV12-3 or TRBV12-4 and TRBJ2-1; 11 bases align to TRBD2. V was pared by 4 bases and J by 2 bases, with 1 base of the junction left unmatched. The CDR3 covers 15 residues. The CDR3 DNA is TGTGCCAGCAGTTCTAGCGGGGGGCCCTACAATGAGCAGTTCTTC. Amino acids: CASSSSGGPYNEQFF.

There are a few counts of this clonotype. The rearrangement uses TRBV29-1 and TRBJ2-5; TRBD1 aligns across 9 bases. The DNA end lines up better with TRBJ2-4; the J call may be wrong. The CDR3 has 13 amino acids. Germline CDR1 reads SQVTM; CDR2 reads ANQGSEA. CDR3 nucleotide sequence: TGCAGCGAACAGGGGGCAACCAAAAACATTCAGTACTTC. This encodes CSEQGATKNIQYF.

The V and J genes are TRBV5-1 and TRBJ2-3, with unresolved D. The length of the CDR3 is 17 residues. Trimming pared 0 bases from V and 0 bases from J, leaving 14 bases between. Germline V CDR1 and CDR2: SGHRS, YFSETQ. Here the CDR3 reads CASSLEASGSSTDTQYF. The CDR3 DNA reads as TGCGCCAGCAGCTTGGAAGCGTCGGGCTCTAGCACAGATACGCAGTATTTT.

The V call is TRBV12-3 or TRBV12-4, the J call TRBJ2-1, with TRBD2 identical over 11 bases. Trimming cost V 8 bases and J 5 bases; bases outside gene matches: 5. There are 14 residues in the CDR3. In DNA form, the CDR3 reads TGTGCCAGCCTCGGGACTAGCGGAAACAATGAGCAGTTCTTC. As protein: CASLGTSGNNEQFF.

The V and J genes are TRBV6-6 and TRBJ2-7; possibly TRBD2 for D (5 bases). From germline, CDR1 is MNHNY and CDR2 SVGAGI (reference sequence). The length of the CDR3 is 15 residues. Trimming took off 2 bases at V and 2 bases at J, with 13 bases between the two ends. The CDR3 bases are TGTGCCAGCAGTTACCAGAGGGCCCACCCCTACGAGCAGTACTTC. Its protein product is CASSYQRAHPYEQYF.

The chain carries TRBV14 and TRBJ2-7, with TRBD1 matching 11 bases. V was clipped by 4 bases and J by 5 bases; unmatched bases: 16. This CDR3 region has 18 residues. Germline CDR1 and CDR2: SGHDN and FVKESK. The CDR3 DNA reads as TGTGCCAGCAGCCGCACACTAGGGACAGGGGGTACGTCGGACGAGCAGTACTTC. It codes for CASSRTLGTGGTSDEQYF.

Only a few counts were recorded for this clonotype. The chain is built from TRBV24-1 and TRBJ2-1; 12 bases are shared with TRBD2. The CDR3 spans 14 residues. V lost 4 bases, J lost 8 bases, and 2 bases stayed unmatched. Germline V CDR1 and CDR2: KGHDR, SFDVKD. Written as DNA, the CDR3 is TGTGCCACCAGTGAACTAGCGGGAGGCTATGAGCAGTTCTTC. Its protein is CATSELAGGYEQFF.

This clonotype has only a few counts. The J gene is TRBJ1-1, the V gene TRBV7-9; 9 nucleotides line up with TRBD1. The CDR3 loop spans 16 amino acids. The germline CDR1 and CDR2 sequences are SEHNR and FQNEAQ (reference sequence). After removal of 5 bases from V and 1 base from J, the junction contained 8 bases not matched to a gene. CDR3 in amino acids: CASSLPGQGANTEAFF. The CDR3, as DNA: TGTGCCAGCAGCCTTCCGGGACAGGGAGCGAACACTGAAGCTTTCTTT. Based on the CDR3 plus reference TRBV7-9 and TRBJ1-1, the full variable domain is DTGVSQNPRHKITKRGQNVTFRCDPISEHNRLYWYRQTLGQGPEFLTYFQNEAQLEKSRLLSDRFSAERPKGSFSTLEIQRTEQGDSAMYLCASSLPGQGANTEAFFGQGTRLTVV.

The CDR3 protein is CASSSRGQGPPGPNSYEQYF. The CDR3 DNA reads as TGTGCCAGCAGCTCCAGGGGACAGGGACCCCCTGGACCCAACTCCTACGAGCAGTACTTC. The chain recombines TRBV7-2 with TRBJ2-7; 9 bases align to TRBD1. This CDR3 has 20 residues. The germline gives CDR1 SGHTA, CDR2 FQGNSA. J lost 0 bases, V lost 4 bases, and 19 bases had no gene match.

The chain joins TRBV6-1 to TRBJ2-7, with D hard to call. V was cut by 1 base and J by 0 bases, with 4 bases left in between. CDR3 length: 13 amino acids. CDR1 is MNHNS, CDR2 SASEGT, per germline. CDR3 nucleotide sequence: TGTGCCAGCAGTGAAGATACCTCCTACGAGCAGTACTTC. Translating gives CASSEDTSYEQYF.

In this sample, this clonotype turned up a few times. The chain employs TRBV5-1 and TRBJ2-5; 9 nucleotides align to TRBD1. The CDR3 length is 14 residues. V lost 2 bases, J lost 3 bases, and 2 bases stayed unmatched. Germline lookup yields CDR1 SGHRS and CDR2 YFSETQ. The CDR3 region has the DNA TGCGCCAGCAGCTTCGACAGGGGGGAAGAGACCCAGTACTTC. It is translated as CASSFDRGEETQYF.

The rearrangement uses TRBV12-3 or TRBV12-4 and TRBJ2-5, with a possible D match to TRBD2 (5 bases). The CDR3 sequence is 16 residues long. The V gene lost 4 bases and the J gene lost 7 bases, with 22 bases spanning the gap. The CDR3 here is CASSSGSAGSGRTQYF. In DNA form, the CDR3 reads TGTGCCAGCAGTTCTGGGTCGGCCGGGTCGGGGAGGACCCAGTACTTC.

The V and J genes are TRBV27 and TRBJ2-7; D not resolved. The CDR3 loop spans 13 amino acids. Germline CDR1 is MNHEY and CDR2 is SMNVEV (reference sequence). Deletions cut 3 bases from V and 3 bases from J, with 9 bases between. The CDR3 reads CASSFGDIYEQYF. CDR3 DNA: TGTGCCAGCAGTTTCGGAGACATCTACGAGCAGTACTTC.

The chain has TRBV28 and TRBJ1-4, with D possibly being TRBD1 (5 bases). Germline values: CDR1 MDHEN, CDR2 SYDVKM. V was shortened by 2 bases and J by 4 bases, with 14 bases between the two germline ends. The CDR3 is 16 residues long. The CDR3 nucleotides read TGTGCCAGCAGTTTACTGCCGACAGATCATAATGAAAAACTGTTTTTT. Translated, it gives CASSLLPTDHNEKLFF.

This clonotype turned up a few times. The CDR3 reads CASSFEGSYEQYF. CDR3 nucleotide sequence: TGTGCCAGCAGTTTCGAGGGATCCTACGAGCAGTACTTC. This chain joins TRBV27 and TRBJ2-7; TRBD2 is a possible D gene (5 bases). This CDR3 spans 13 amino acids. V dropped 3 bases and J dropped 1 base, with 7 bases sitting between them. Germline CDR1 MNHEY, CDR2 SMNVEV (reference sequence).

The chain links TRBV5-1 to TRBJ2-1; 8 bases align to TRBD1. The J segment lost 8 bases and the V segment lost 4 bases, leaving 11 bases of the junction unmatched. The CDR3 loop spans 15 amino acids. The germline CDR1 and CDR2 sequences are SGHRS and YFSETQ. For the CDR3, the DNA is TGCGCCAGCAGCCTGACGCAGGGGGCAGGGGATGAGCAGTTCTTC. Amino acid sequence: CASSLTQGAGDEQFF. Based on the CDR3 plus reference TRBV5-1 and TRBJ2-1, the full variable domain is KAGVTQTPRYLIKTRGQQVTLSCSPISGHRSVSWYQQTPGQGLQFLFEYFSETQRNKGNFPGRFSGRQFSNSRSEMNVSTLELGDSALYLCASSLTQGAGDEQFFGPGTRLTVL.

The DNA for the CDR3 is TGTGCCAGCAACCACAGGGACAGGGGCGAGCAGTACTTC. Protein sequence: CASNHRDRGEQYF. This chain links TRBV6-6 with TRBJ2-4; 10 nucleotides agree with TRBD1. The J call may be wrong; the DNA end is better matched by TRBJ2-7. This CDR3 region has 13 residues. CDR1 is MNHNY and CDR2 is SVGAGI in the germline V gene (reference sequence).

The chain joins TRBV3-1 to TRBJ1-2, with D unresolved. The V gene's germline CDR1 is LGHDT and CDR2 YNNKEL (reference sequence). The CDR3 extends over 15 amino acids. V lost 4 bases, J lost 4 bases, and 16 bases lay in between. The DNA for the CDR3 is TGTGCCAGCAGCCCTGCAACCCCATATGGCTATGGCTACACCTTC. Translation gives CASSPATPYGYGYTF.

The chain has TRBV28 and TRBJ2-4, with D possibly matching TRBD2 (6 bases). Near its end, the DNA agrees better with TRBJ2-7, so the J call may be wrong. Germline values: CDR1 MDHEN, CDR2 SYDVKM. The CDR3 consists of 13 residues. CDR3 sequence: CASSRGGCYEQYF. CDR3 nucleotide sequence: TGTGCCAGCAGCCGGGGAGGTTGCTACGAGCAGTACTTC.